This T cell receptor beta chain was sequenced during a study of blood T cell repertoires in COVID-19. Looking at the study overall: Material from acute and convalescent COVID-19 was sourced from the United States, Italy and Spain.

Methods used by the authors: Reference gene primer amplification gave estimated nucleated cell counts. Libraries were prepared by immunoSEQ multiplex PCR; TCRdb keeps only in-frame clonotypes and omits some of them. V, J and clone size are those of that table, while D and trimming were read from the DNA. Of tens of thousands of clones listed, 70% to 80% are singletons. Germline values: CDR1 SEHNR, CDR2 FQNEAQ (reference sequence). CDR3 size: 14 residues. V dropped 0 bases and J dropped 4 bases, with 6 bases sitting between them. This clonotype originated in a human donor in a cohort sampled during active COVID-19. The sequenced sample consisted of peripheral blood. The chain has TRBV7-9 and TRBJ2-2; D gene unclear. CDR3 region: CASSLAMSTGELFF. CDR3 nucleotide sequence: TGTGCCAGCAGCTTAGCGATGAGCACCGGGGAGCTGTTTTTT.